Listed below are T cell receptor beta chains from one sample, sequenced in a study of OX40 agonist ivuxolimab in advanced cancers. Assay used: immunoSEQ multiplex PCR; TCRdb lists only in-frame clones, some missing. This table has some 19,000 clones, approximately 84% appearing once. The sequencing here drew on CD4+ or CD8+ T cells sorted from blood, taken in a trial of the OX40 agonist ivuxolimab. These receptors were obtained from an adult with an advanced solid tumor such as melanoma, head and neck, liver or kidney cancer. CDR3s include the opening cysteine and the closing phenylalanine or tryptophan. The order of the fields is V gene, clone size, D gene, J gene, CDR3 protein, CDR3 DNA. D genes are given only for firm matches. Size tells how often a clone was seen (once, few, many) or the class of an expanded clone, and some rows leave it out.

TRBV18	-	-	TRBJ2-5	CASSPSGTNFRETQYF	TGTGCCAGCTCACCATCCGGGACCAACTTTAGAGAGACCCAGTACTTC
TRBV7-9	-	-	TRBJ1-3	CASSLMAGWDTIYF	TGTGCCAGCAGCTTAATGGCAGGGTGGGACACCATATATTTT
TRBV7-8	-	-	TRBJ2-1	CASSLGQGRWNEQFF	TGTGCCAGCAGCTTAGGTCAGGGGAGGTGGAATGAGCAGTTCTTC
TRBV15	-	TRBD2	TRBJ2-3	CAIRLAQEPTDTQYF	TGTGCCATTAGACTAGCGCAGGAACCCACAGATACGCAGTATTTT
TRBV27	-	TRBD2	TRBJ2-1	CASSSLAGEQFF	TGTGCCAGCAGTTCTTTAGCGGGTGAGCAGTTCTTC
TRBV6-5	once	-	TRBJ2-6	CASKPASSGANVLTF	TGTGCCAGCAAGCCAGCTAGCTCTGGGGCCAACGTCCTGACTTTC
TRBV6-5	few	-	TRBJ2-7	CASRRAGGDPYF	TGTGCCAGCAGGAGGGCTGGGGGCGATCCGTACTTC
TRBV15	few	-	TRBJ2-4	CATSRDLGPPKNIQYF	TGTGCCACCAGCAGAGACTTGGGACCGCCCAAAAACATTCAGTACTTC
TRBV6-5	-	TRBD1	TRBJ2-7	CATMAPRTGSYEQYF	TGTGCCACCATGGCCCCTCGGACAGGGTCCTACGAGCAGTACTTC
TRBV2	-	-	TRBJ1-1	CASSPKPPAGAFF	TGTGCCAGCAGTCCCAAGCCCCCCGCGGGGGCTTTCTTT
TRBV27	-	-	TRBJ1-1	CASSFKGEITEAFF	TGTGCCAGCAGTTTCAAGGGGGAGATCACTGAAGCTTTCTTT
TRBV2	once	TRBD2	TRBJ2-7	CASSLGLAGGPEQYF	TGTGCCAGCAGCTTAGGACTAGCGGGAGGGCCCGAGCAGTACTTC
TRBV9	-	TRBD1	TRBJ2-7	CASSVRGDRASEQYF	TGTGCCAGCAGCGTAAGAGGTGACAGGGCTAGCGAGCAGTACTTC
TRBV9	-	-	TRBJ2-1	CASSVEGTNEQFF	TGTGCCAGCAGCGTAGAAGGGACCAATGAGCAGTTCTTC
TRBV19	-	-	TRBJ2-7	CASSIAGVSHEQYF	TGTGCCAGTAGTATAGCAGGCGTTAGCCACGAGCAGTACTTC
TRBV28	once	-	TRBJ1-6	CASGEGPLPNSPLHF	TGTGCCAGCGGTGAGGGGCCACTACCAAATTCACCCCTCCACTTT
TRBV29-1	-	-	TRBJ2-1	CSVIPMGDEQFF	TGCAGCGTTATCCCAATGGGAGATGAGCAGTTCTTC
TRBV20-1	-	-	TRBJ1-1	CSAPRNTEAFF	TGCAGTGCTCCCAGGAACACTGAAGCTTTCTTT